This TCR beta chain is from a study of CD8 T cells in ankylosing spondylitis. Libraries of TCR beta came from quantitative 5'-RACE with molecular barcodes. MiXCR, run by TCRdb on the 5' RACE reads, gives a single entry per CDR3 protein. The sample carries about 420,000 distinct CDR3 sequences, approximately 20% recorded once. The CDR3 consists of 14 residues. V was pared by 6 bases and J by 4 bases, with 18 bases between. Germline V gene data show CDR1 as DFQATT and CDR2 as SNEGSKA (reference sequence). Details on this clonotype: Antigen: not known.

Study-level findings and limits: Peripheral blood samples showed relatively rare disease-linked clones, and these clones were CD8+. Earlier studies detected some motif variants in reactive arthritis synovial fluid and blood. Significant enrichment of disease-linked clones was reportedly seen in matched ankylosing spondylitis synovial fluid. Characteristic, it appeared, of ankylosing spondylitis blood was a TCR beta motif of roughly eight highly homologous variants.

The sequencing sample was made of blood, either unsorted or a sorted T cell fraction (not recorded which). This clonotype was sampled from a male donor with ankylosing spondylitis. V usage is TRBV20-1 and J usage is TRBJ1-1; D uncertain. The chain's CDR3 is CSATANKPSTEAFF. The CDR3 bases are TGCAGTGCCACCGCGAATAAACCTAGCACTGAAGCTTTCTTT.